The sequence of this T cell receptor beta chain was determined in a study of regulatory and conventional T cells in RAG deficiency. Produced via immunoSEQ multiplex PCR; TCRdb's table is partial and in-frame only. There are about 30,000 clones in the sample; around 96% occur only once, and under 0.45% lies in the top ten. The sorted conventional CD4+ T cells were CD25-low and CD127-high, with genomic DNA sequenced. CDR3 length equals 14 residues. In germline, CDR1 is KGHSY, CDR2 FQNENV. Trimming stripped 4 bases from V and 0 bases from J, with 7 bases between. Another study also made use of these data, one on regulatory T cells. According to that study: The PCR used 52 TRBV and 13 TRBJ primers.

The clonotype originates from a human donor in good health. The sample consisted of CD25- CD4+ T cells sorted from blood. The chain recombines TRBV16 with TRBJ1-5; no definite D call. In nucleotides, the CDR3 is TGTGCCAGCAGCCCCACAACTAGCAATCAGCCCCAGCATTTT. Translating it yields CASSPTTSNQPQHF.